These T cell receptor beta chains were read from a single sample in a study of beta chain features in type 1 diabetes. TCRdb's table, derived via immunoSEQ multiplex PCR, lists solely in-frame clones and lacks some. The sample yields around 250,000 clones, roughly 13% seen once. The sequenced sample consisted of naive CD4+ T cells from blood. These receptors were taken from a young man with type 1 diabetes. Each CDR3 is given with its conserved first and last residue. Each record gives: J gene, clone size, D gene, V gene, CDR3 DNA, CDR3 protein. The D gene is left open where the match is weak. Clone sizes are given selectively: once, few, many, or a class where the clone is expanded.

J gene: TRBJ2-2
clone size: NA
D gene: TRBD2
V gene: TRBV4-3
CDR3 DNA: TGCGCCAGCAGCCTGGGCGGGGGATACACCGGGGAGCTGTTTTTT
CDR3 protein: CASSLGGGYTGELFF

J gene: TRBJ2-7
clone size: few
D gene: NA
V gene: TRBV28
CDR3 DNA: TGTGCCAGCAGTTTCTCGACTTACGAGCAGTACTTC
CDR3 protein: CASSFSTYEQYF

J gene: TRBJ2-1
clone size: few
D gene: NA
V gene: TRBV18
CDR3 DNA: TGTGCCAGCTCACCGGGCGGCGGGAATGAGCAGTTCTTC
CDR3 protein: CASSPGGGNEQFF

J gene: TRBJ2-7
clone size: NA
D gene: TRBD2
V gene: TRBV25-1
CDR3 DNA: TGTGCCAGCAATAGAGGACTAGCGGATGGCGAGCAGTACTTC
CDR3 protein: CASNRGLADGEQYF

J gene: TRBJ2-4
clone size: few
D gene: TRBD2
V gene: TRBV10-3
CDR3 DNA: TGTGCCATCAGCAAAGGACTAGCGGGAGGGGAGGACATTCAGTACTTC
CDR3 protein: CAISKGLAGGEDIQYF

J gene: TRBJ1-2
clone size: NA
D gene: NA
V gene: TRBV4-1
CDR3 DNA: TGCGCCAGCAGCCAAGATCGTCGAGGGAACTATGGCTACACCTTC
CDR3 protein: CASSQDRRGNYGYTF

J gene: TRBJ2-5
clone size: few
D gene: TRBD2
V gene: TRBV28
CDR3 DNA: TGTGCCAGCGGACTAGCGGGAGGGCCAGGGACCCAGTACTTC
CDR3 protein: CASGLAGGPGTQYF

J gene: TRBJ2-1
clone size: NA
D gene: NA
V gene: TRBV7-8
CDR3 DNA: TGTGCCAGCAGCTTATGGGGGGACTTGAGGGGATACAATGAGCAGTTCTTC
CDR3 protein: CASSLWGDLRGYNEQFF

J gene: TRBJ2-5
clone size: NA
D gene: TRBD1
V gene: TRBV29-1
CDR3 DNA: TGCAGCGCCGGGACAGGGGGAAAAGGAGAGACCCAGTACTTC
CDR3 protein: CSAGTGGKGETQYF

J gene: TRBJ1-1
clone size: NA
D gene: NA
V gene: TRBV2
CDR3 DNA: TGTGCCAGCAAACGGGGCAGGGGTGAAGCTTTCTTT
CDR3 protein: CASKRGRGEAFF

J gene: TRBJ1-1
clone size: NA
D gene: NA
V gene: TRBV7-9
CDR3 DNA: TGTGCCAGCAGCTTAGCGGCCGAAGCTTTCTTT
CDR3 protein: CASSLAAEAFF

J gene: TRBJ1-2
clone size: NA
D gene: TRBD1
V gene: TRBV29-1
CDR3 DNA: TGCAGCGTTGAAGATGATGGACAGGGCAACTATGGCTACACCTTC
CDR3 protein: CSVEDDGQGNYGYTF

J gene: TRBJ1-1
clone size: NA
D gene: NA
V gene: TRBV5-4
CDR3 DNA: TGTGCCAGCAGCTCGGATAGGGGCGAGGCTTTCTTT
CDR3 protein: CASSSDRGEAFF

J gene: TRBJ2-5
clone size: NA
D gene: TRBD2
V gene: TRBV5-5
CDR3 DNA: TGTGCCAGCAGCCTTGCGGGGGGGGAGACCCAGTACTTC
CDR3 protein: CASSLAGGETQYF

J gene: TRBJ1-2
clone size: few
D gene: NA
V gene: TRBV19
CDR3 DNA: TGTGCCAGTACAGGGGCACGAGGGAATTATGGCTACACCTTC
CDR3 protein: CASTGARGNYGYTF

J gene: TRBJ2-2
clone size: NA
D gene: NA
V gene: TRBV5-1
CDR3 DNA: TGCGGCTCAAGCCCAGGGAGGCCTGACACCGGGGAGCTGTTTTTT
CDR3 protein: CGSSPGRPDTGELFF

J gene: TRBJ2-5
clone size: NA
D gene: NA
V gene: TRBV20-1
CDR3 DNA: TGCAGTGTAAGAGGCGGGGAGACCCAGTACTTC
CDR3 protein: CSVRGGETQYF

J gene: TRBJ2-7
clone size: few
D gene: TRBD2
V gene: TRBV28
CDR3 DNA: TGTGCCAGCAGACTAGCGGGAGGAACTTACGAGCAGTACTTC
CDR3 protein: CASRLAGGTYEQYF

J gene: TRBJ2-5
clone size: few
D gene: NA
V gene: TRBV4-1
CDR3 DNA: TGCGCCAGCAGCCAAGATCGGGGCGGAACCGCCACAGGGGAGACCCAGTACTTC
CDR3 protein: CASSQDRGGTATGETQYF

J gene: TRBJ2-2
clone size: few
D gene: NA
V gene: TRBV7-9
CDR3 DNA: TGTGCCAGCAGCCTGGGGCGGACAGCCACCGGGGAGCTGTTTTTT
CDR3 protein: CASSLGRTATGELFF

J gene: TRBJ2-3
clone size: few
D gene: NA
V gene: TRBV5-4
CDR3 DNA: TGTGCCAGCAGCTTAGGCGGTGGGGGCGCAGATACGCAGTATTTT
CDR3 protein: CASSLGGGGADTQYF

J gene: TRBJ2-3
clone size: few
D gene: NA
V gene: TRBV27
CDR3 DNA: TGTGCCAGCAGTTCGCACTACACAGATACGCAGTATTTT
CDR3 protein: CASSSHYTDTQYF

J gene: TRBJ2-1
clone size: few
D gene: TRBD2
V gene: TRBV5-1
CDR3 DNA: TGCGCCAGCAGCTTGGAGGGAGGGTCCTACAATGAGCAGTTCTTC
CDR3 protein: CASSLEGGSYNEQFF

J gene: TRBJ2-7
clone size: few
D gene: TRBD1
V gene: TRBV6-6
CDR3 DNA: TGTGCCAGCAGTCACGGGACAGTGGAATACGAGCAGTACTTC
CDR3 protein: CASSHGTVEYEQYF

J gene: TRBJ2-3
clone size: NA
D gene: TRBD2
V gene: TRBV5-1
CDR3 DNA: TGCGCCAGCAACTTTGGACTAGCGGGTTTGACAGATACGCAGTATTTT
CDR3 protein: CASNFGLAGLTDTQYF

J gene: TRBJ2-7
clone size: NA
D gene: NA
V gene: TRBV4-2
CDR3 DNA: TGTGCCAGCAGCCGAATCGGACAACAGACCTACGAGCAGTACTTC
CDR3 protein: CASSRIGQQTYEQYF